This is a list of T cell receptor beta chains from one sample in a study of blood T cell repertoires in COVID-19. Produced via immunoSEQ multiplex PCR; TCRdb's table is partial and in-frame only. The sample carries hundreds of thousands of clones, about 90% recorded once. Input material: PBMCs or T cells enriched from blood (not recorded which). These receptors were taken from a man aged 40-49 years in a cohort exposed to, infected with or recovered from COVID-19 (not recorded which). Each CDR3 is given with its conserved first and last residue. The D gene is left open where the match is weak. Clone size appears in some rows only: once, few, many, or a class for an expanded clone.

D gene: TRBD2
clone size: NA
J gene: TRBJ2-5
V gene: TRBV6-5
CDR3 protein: CASSSSSGKETQYF
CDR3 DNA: TGTGCCAGCAGTTCGTCTAGCGGGAAAGAGACCCAGTACTTC

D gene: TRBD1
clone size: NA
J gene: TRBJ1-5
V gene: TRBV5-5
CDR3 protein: CASSDRTGQSATQHF
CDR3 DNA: TGTGCCAGCAGCGATCGGACAGGACAATCAGCGACCCAGCATTTT

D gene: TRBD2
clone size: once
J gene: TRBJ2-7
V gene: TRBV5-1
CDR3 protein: CASSLPGTSGSYEQYF
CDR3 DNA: TGCGCCAGCAGCTTGCCCGGGACTAGCGGATCCTACGAGCAGTACTTC

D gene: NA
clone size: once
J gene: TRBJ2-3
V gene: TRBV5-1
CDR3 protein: CASSSQGLGTPTDTQYF
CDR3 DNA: TGCGCCAGCAGCTCCCAGGGGCTGGGGACGCCCACAGATACGCAGTATTTT

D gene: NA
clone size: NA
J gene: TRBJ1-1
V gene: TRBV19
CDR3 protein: CASKTAERAEAFF
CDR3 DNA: TGTGCCAGTAAGACCGCCGAACGGGCTGAAGCTTTCTTT

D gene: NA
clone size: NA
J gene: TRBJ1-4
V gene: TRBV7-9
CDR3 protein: CASSPTGATNEKLFF
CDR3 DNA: TGTGCCAGCAGCCCAACAGGCGCAACTAATGAAAAACTGTTTTTT

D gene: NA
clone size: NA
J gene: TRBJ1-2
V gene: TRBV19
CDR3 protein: CASQNRDGYTF
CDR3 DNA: TGTGCCAGTCAGAACAGGGACGGCTACACCTTC

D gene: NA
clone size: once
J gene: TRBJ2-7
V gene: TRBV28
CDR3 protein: CASSFQGSYEQYF
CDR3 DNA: TGTGCCAGCAGTTTCCAGGGCTCCTACGAGCAGTACTTC

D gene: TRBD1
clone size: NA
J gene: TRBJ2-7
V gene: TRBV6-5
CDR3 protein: CASSYGTGNAYEQYF
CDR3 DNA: TGTGCCAGCAGTTACGGGACAGGGAATGCCTACGAGCAGTACTTC

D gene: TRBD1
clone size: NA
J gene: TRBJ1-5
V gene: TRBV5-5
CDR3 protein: CASSLGQGSNQPQHF
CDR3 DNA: TGTGCCAGCAGCTTGGGACAGGGTAGCAATCAGCCCCAGCATTTT

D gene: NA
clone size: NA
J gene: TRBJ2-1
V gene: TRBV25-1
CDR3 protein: CASSEYEDYNEQFF
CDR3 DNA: TGTGCCAGCAGTGAATACGAGGACTACAATGAGCAGTTCTTC

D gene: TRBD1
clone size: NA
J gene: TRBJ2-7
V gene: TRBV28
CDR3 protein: CASSLPGTAYEQYF
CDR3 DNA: TGTGCCAGCAGTTTACCCGGGACAGCCTACGAGCAGTACTTC

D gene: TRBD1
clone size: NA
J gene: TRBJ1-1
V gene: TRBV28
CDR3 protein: CASSLYPGQKNTEAFF
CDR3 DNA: TGTGCCAGCAGTTTATATCCGGGACAGAAGAACACTGAAGCTTTCTTT

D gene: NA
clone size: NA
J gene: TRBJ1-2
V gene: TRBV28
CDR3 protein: CASSLDRLYGYTF
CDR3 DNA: TGTGCCAGCAGTTTAGACAGGCTCTATGGCTACACCTTC

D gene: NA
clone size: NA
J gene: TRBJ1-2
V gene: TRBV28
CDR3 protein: CASSPYRAGRLGGYTF
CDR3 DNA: TGTGCCAGCAGTCCATACCGAGCCGGGAGATTGGGTGGCTACACCTTC

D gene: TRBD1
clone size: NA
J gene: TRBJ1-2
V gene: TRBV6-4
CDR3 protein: CASSDRGHGYTF
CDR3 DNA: TGTGCCAGCAGCGACAGGGGCCATGGCTACACCTTC

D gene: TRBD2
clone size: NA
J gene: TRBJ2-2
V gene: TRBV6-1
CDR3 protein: CASSASGTSGSITGELFF
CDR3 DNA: TGTGCCAGCAGTGCCTCCGGGACTAGCGGGAGTATCACCGGGGAGCTGTTTTTT

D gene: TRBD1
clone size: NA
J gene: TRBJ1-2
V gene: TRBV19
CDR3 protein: CASSFRQGAYGYTF
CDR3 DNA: TGTGCCAGTAGTTTCCGACAGGGAGCCTATGGCTACACCTTC

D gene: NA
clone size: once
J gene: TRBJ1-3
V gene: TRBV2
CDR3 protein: CASLLTAGNTIYF
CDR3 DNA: TGTGCCAGCTTACTGACAGCTGGAAACACCATATATTTT

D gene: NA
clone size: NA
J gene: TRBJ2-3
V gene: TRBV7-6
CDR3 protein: CASSLVSGDRSDTQYF
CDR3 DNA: TGTGCCAGCAGCTTAGTTTCCGGGGATAGGTCAGATACGCAGTATTTT

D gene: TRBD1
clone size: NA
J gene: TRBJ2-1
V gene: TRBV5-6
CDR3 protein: CAVRTGTGGDEQFF
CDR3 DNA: TGTGCCGTTCGAACCGGGACAGGGGGCGATGAGCAGTTCTTC

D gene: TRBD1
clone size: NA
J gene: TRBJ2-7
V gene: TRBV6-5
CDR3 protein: CASRAQGAYEQYF
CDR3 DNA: TGTGCCAGCAGAGCCCAGGGGGCCTACGAGCAGTACTTC

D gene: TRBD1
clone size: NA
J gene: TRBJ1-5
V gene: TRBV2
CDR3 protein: CASSPRQGSNQPQHF
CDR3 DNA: TGTGCCAGCAGTCCCCGACAGGGTAGCAATCAGCCCCAGCATTTT